The next 10 T cell receptor beta chains were all read from a single sample in a study of quantifying T cell responses using KT2 cells. The wider study: TCR alpha and beta constant-region primers primed reverse transcription of RNA.

An oligo carrying a UMI was ligated to the cDNA 3' end. An equimolar mix of RC1.1 and RC1.2 primed the beta chain across TRBC1 and TRBC2. Each CDR3 protein is one row after TCRdb ran MiXCR on the UMI-ligation and nested PCR reads. The sample lists tens of thousands of distinct CDR3 sequences, over 9% occurring once. Source material: PBMCs spiked with cells of the T cell clone KT2. The origin of the receptors is a human donor.

This clonotype was seen at least ten times. The rearrangement links TRBV12-3 or TRBV12-4 to TRBJ1-6, with D perhaps matching TRBD1 (5 bases). The CDR3 has 14 amino acids. V was shortened by 6 bases and J by 7 bases, with 13 bases between the two germline ends. The CDR3 here is CASRAQGGNSPLHF. In DNA form, the CDR3 reads TGTGCCAGCAGAGCTCAGGGTGGAAATTCACCCCTCCACTTT.

A few counts support this clonotype. This sequence joins TRBV11-3 and TRBJ2-1; D is uncertain. The length of the CDR3 is 15 residues. Germline assignment: CDR1 SGHNT and CDR2 YENEEA. V was shortened by 3 bases and J by 10 bases, with 19 bases between the two germline ends. CDR3 sequence (DNA): TGTGCCAGCAGCTTGGGAACTCTATCAACTCGGGAGCAGTTCTTC. It specifies CASSLGTLSTREQFF.

The chain joins TRBV7-9 to TRBJ1-6; D unclear. There are 14 residues in the CDR3. Germline V gene data show CDR1 as SEHNR and CDR2 as FQNEAQ (reference sequence). V shed 4 bases and J shed 7 bases, with 11 bases lying between them. The CDR3 nucleotides are TGTGCCAGCAGCTCTATTGCGGGCAATTCACCCCTCCACTTT. It yields the protein CASSSIAGNSPLHF.

The CDR3 coding sequence is TGTGCCATCAGTGAAGGCAGGGAGGTTCACGAGCAGTACTTC. Translating it yields CAISEGREVHEQYF. V gene TRBV10-3 combines with J gene TRBJ2-7; tentatively, D is TRBD2 (6 bases). Germline V gene sequence: CDR1 ENHRY, CDR2 SYGVKD. V was cut by 3 bases and J by 5 bases, with 14 bases left in between. This CDR3 spans 14 amino acids.

The sample holds a few counts of this clonotype. The chain combines TRBV20-1 with TRBJ2-7, with D hard to call. Germline CDR1 DFQATT, CDR2 SNEGSKA (reference sequence). Trimming pared 0 bases from V and 6 bases from J, leaving 15 bases between. The CDR3 spans 14 residues. CDR3 nucleotides: TGCAGTGCTAGAGATCCAAAACGTTTTATCGAGCAGTACTTC. This encodes CSARDPKRFIEQYF.

This clonotype appeared many times. V and J are TRBV20-1 and TRBJ1-6; D call uncertain. This CDR3 is built from 15 residues. The germline V gene has CDR1 DFQATT and CDR2 SNEGSKA (reference sequence). V was pared by 2 bases and J by 0 bases, with 8 bases between. The CDR3 sequence is CSARLTSSYNSPLHF. CDR3 nucleotide sequence: TGCAGTGCTAGACTGACAAGCTCCTATAATTCACCCCTCCACTTT.

This clonotype showed up just a few times. The chain couples TRBV3-1 to TRBJ1-2, with D uncertain. There are 16 residues in the CDR3. The ends were cut back, 5 bases at V and 4 bases at J, with 20 bases in the middle. Germline CDR1 LGHDT, CDR2 YNNKEL (reference sequence). CDR3 protein: CASSKAGERGPYGYTF. The CDR3 DNA reads TGTGCCAGCAGCAAAGCCGGTGAACGGGGTCCCTATGGCTACACCTTC.

The chain recombines TRBV14 with TRBJ2-3, with TRBD2 identical over 12 bases. Germline lookup yields CDR1 SGHDN and CDR2 FVKESK. The CDR3 runs to 14 residues. Unmatched junction bases numbered 10, after V lost 4 bases and J lost 14 bases. The CDR3 DNA sequence: TGTGCCAGCAGCCCCTCGACTAGCGGGGGTTCGAGGTATTTT. As protein: CASSPSTSGGSRYF. Full variable domain (remainder filled in from reference TRBV14 and TRBJ2-3): EAGVTQFPSHSVIEKGQTVTLRCDPISGHDNLYWYRRVMGKEIKFLLHFVKESKQDESGMPNNRFLAERTGGTYSTLKVQPAELEDSGVYFCASSPSTSGGSRYFGPGTRLTVL.

The chain links TRBV10-3 to TRBJ2-3; 7 positions match TRBD2. With 0 bases clipped from V and 4 bases from J, the junction kept 7 bases outside the gene matches. Per germline, CDR1 ENHRY and CDR2 SYGVKD. This CDR3 comprises 16 residues. This chain's CDR3 is CAISESGGSGSDTQYF. The CDR3 DNA follows: TGTGCCATCAGTGAGTCGGGAGGGAGCGGTTCAGATACGCAGTATTTT.

This clonotype occurred many times. The rearrangement links TRBV11-2 to TRBJ2-1; TRBD2 aligns across 13 bases. CDR3 length: 15 amino acids. CDR1 SGHAT and CDR2 FQNNGV come from the germline V gene. Unmatched junction bases numbered 6, after V lost 1 base and J lost 12 bases. The CDR3 region has the DNA TGTGCCAGCAGCTTAGGGACTAGCGGGAGTGTCGGGCAGTTCTTC. Protein product: CASSLGTSGSVGQFF.